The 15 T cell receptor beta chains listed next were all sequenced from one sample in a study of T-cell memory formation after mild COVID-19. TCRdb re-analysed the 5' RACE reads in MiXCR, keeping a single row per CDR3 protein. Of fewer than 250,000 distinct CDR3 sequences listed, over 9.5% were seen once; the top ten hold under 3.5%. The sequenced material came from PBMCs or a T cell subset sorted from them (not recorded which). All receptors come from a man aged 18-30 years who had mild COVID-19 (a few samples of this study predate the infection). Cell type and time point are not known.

This chain's CDR3 is CASTQGLETQYF. The CDR3 nucleotides are TGTGCCAGCACACAGGGTCTGGAGACCCAGTACTTC. V gene TRBV6-6 combines with J gene TRBJ2-5, with D possibly TRBD1 on 6 matching bases. The V end lost 7 bases, the J end lost 5 bases, and 11 bases lay between the germline ends. CDR3 size: 12 residues. Per germline, CDR1 MNHNY and CDR2 SVGAGI (reference sequence).

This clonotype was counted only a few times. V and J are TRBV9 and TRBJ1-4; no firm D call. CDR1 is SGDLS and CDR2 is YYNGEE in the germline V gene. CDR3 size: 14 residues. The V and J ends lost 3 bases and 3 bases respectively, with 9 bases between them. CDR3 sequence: CASSGSGANEKLFF. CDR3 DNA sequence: TGTGCCAGCAGCGGCAGTGGAGCTAATGAAAAACTGTTTTTT. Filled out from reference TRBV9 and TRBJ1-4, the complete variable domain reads DSGVTQTPKHLITATGQRVTLRCSPRSGDLSVYWYQQSLDQGLQFLIQYYNGEERAKGNILERFSAQQFPDLHSELNLSSLELGDSALYFCASSGSGANEKLFFGSGTQLSVL.

DNA of the CDR3: TGCGCCAGCAGCTTGGATGGTTGGGGGAGGCGGACTGAAGCTTTCTTT. It specifies CASSLDGWGRRTEAFF. This sequence joins TRBV5-1 and TRBJ1-1, with D possibly being TRBD1 (5 bases). This CDR3 has 16 residues. Germline V CDR1 and CDR2: SGHRS, YFSETQ. The V and J ends lost 0 bases and 5 bases respectively, with 17 bases between them.

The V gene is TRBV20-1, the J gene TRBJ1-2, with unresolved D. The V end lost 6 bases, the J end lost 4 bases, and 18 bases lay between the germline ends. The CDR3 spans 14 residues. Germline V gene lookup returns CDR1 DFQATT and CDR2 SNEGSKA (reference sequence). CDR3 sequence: CSAPGRGSGYGYTF. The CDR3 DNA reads TGCAGTGCCCCGGGCCGGGGAAGCGGCTATGGCTACACCTTC.

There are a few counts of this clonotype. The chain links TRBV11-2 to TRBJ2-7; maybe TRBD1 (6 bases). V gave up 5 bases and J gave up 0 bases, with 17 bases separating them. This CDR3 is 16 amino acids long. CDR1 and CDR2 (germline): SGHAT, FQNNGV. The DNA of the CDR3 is TGTGCCAGCAGCCGATCCGGGACATTGAGCTCCTACGAGCAGTACGTC. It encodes CASSRSGTLSSYEQYV.

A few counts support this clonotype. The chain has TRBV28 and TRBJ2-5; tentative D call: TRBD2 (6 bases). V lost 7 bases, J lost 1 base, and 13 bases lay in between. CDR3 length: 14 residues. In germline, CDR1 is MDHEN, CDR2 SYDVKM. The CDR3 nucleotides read TGTGCCAGCAACCCCGGAGGGACCCAAGAGACCCAGTACTTC. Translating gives CASNPGGTQETQYF.

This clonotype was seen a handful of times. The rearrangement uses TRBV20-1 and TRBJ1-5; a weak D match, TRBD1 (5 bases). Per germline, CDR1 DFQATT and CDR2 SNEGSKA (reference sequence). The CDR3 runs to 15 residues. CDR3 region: CSSQSGGRGNQPQHF. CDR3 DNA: TGCAGCTCCCAGTCCGGGGGAAGAGGCAATCAGCCCCAGCATTTT.

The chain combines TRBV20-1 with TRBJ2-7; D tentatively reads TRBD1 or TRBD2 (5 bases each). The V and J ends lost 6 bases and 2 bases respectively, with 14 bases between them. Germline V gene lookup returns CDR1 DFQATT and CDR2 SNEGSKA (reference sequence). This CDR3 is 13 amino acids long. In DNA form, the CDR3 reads TGCAGTGCCCTTGGGGACCGAACCTACGAGCAGTACTTC. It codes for CSALGDRTYEQYF.

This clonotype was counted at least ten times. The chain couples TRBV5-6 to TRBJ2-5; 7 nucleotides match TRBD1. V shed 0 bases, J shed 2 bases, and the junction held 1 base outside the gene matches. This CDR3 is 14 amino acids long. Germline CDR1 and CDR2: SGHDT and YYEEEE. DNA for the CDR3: TGTGCCAGCAGCTTGGAGGGACAGCAAGAGACCCAGTACTTC. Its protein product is CASSLEGQQETQYF. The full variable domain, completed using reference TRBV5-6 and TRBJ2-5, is DAGVTQSPTHLIKTRGQQVTLRCSPKSGHDTVSWYQQALGQGPQFIFQYYEEEERQRGNFPDRFSGHQFPNYSSELNVNALLLGDSALYLCASSLEGQQETQYFGPGTRLLVL.

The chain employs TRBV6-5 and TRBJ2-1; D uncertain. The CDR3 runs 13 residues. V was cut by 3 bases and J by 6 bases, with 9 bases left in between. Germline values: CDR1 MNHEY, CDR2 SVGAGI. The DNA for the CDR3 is TGTGCCAGCAGTTATAGAACCCCCAATGAGCAGTTCTTC. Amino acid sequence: CASSYRTPNEQFF.

The CDR3 here is CASSFWSNQPQHF. In DNA, the CDR3 is TGTGCCAGCAGCTTTTGGAGCAATCAGCCCCAGCATTTT. The chain is built from TRBV7-2 and TRBJ1-5; no definite D call. This CDR3 comprises 13 residues. V lost 3 bases and J 1 base, leaving 4 bases between the germline ends. From germline, CDR1 is SGHTA and CDR2 FQGNSA.

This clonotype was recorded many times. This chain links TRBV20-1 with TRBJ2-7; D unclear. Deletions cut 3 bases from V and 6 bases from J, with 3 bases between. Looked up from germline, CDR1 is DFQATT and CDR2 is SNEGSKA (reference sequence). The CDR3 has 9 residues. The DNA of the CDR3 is TGCAGTGCTAGGTCCGAGCAGTACGTC. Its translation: CSARSEQYV.

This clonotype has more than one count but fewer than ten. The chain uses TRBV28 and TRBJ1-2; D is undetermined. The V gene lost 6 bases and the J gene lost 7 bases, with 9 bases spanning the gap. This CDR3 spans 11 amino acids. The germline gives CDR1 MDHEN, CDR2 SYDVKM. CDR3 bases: TGTGCCAGCAGACCCAGCTCTGGCTACACCTTC. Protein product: CASRPSSGYTF.

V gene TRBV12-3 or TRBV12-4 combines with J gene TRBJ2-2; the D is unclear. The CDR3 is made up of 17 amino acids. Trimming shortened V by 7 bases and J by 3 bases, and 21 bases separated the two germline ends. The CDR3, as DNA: TGTGCCAGCACCTGGGCGATAACTTGGGGTTACACCGGGGAGCTGTTTTTT. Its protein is CASTWAITWGYTGELFF.

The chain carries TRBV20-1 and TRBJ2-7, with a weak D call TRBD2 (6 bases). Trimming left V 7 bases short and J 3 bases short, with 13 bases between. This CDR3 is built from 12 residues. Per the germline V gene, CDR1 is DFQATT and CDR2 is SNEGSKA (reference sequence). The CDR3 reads CSVDPRGYEQYV. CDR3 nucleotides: TGCAGTGTCGACCCGCGGGGCTACGAGCAGTACGTC.